This T cell receptor (beta chain) was sequenced in a study of T cell responses to AZD1222 COVID-19 vaccine. Notes on the study in general: White British donors predominated, females outnumbered males, and clonal diversity was possibly underestimated. Along spike, vaccine-associated CD4 TCRs were found throughout, with dominance at 160-218 and 743-854.

Assay: immunoSEQ multiplex PCR; the TCRdb copy retains only in-frame clones and omits some. Altogether around 130,000 clones are present, approximately 93% being singletons, with the ten largest covering approximately 5.4%. CDR3 length equals 14 residues. Deletions cut 5 bases from V and 2 bases from J, with 10 bases between. Germline V gives CDR1 SGHTA, CDR2 FQGTGA. For this clone: Its antigen is undetermined.

This specimen consisted of peripheral blood, obtained on day 0 of AZD1222 vaccination. The sequence was obtained from an adult in good health. The chain links TRBV7-3 to TRBJ1-3, with a tentative D call TRBD1 (5 bases). CDR3: CASSPGGAGNTIYF. CDR3 sequence (DNA): TGTGCCAGCAGCCCCGGGGGGGCTGGAAACACCATATATTTT.